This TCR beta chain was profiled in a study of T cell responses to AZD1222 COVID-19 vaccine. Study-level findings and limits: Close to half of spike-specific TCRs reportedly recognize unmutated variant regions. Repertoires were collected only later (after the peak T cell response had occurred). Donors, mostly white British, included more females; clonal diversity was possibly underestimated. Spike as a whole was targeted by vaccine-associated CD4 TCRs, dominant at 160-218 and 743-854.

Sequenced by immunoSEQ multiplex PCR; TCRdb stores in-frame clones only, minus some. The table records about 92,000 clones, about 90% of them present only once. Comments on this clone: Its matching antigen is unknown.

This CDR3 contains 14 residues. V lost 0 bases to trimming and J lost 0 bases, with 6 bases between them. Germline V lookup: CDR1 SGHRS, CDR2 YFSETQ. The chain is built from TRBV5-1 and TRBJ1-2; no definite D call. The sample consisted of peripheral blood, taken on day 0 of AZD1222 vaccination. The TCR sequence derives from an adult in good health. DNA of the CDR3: TGCGCCAGCAGCTTGGGGACGGCTAACTATGGCTACACCTTC. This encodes CASSLGTANYGYTF. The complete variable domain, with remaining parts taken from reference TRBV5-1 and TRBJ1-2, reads KAGVTQTPRYLIKTRGQQVTLSCSPISGHRSVSWYQQTPGQGLQFLFEYFSETQRNKGNFPGRFSGRQFSNSRSEMNVSTLELGDSALYLCASSLGTANYGYTFGSGTRLTVV.